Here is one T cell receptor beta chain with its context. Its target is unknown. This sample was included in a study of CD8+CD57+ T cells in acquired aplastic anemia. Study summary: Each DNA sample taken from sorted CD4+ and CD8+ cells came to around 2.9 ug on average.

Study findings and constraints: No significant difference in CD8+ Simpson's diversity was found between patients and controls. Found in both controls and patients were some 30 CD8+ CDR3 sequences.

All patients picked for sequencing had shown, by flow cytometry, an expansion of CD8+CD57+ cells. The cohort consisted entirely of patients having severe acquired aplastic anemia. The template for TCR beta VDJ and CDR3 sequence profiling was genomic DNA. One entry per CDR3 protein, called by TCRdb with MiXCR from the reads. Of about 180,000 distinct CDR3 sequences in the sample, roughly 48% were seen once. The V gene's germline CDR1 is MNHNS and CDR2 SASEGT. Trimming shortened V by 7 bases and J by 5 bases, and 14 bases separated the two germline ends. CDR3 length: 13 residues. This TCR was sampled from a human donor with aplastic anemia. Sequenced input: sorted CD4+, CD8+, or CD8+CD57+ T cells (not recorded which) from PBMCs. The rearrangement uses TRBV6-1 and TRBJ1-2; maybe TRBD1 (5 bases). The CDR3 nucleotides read TGTGCCAGCACCCTGGGACGCGGGTATGGCTACACCTTC. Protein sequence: CASTLGRGYGYTF.